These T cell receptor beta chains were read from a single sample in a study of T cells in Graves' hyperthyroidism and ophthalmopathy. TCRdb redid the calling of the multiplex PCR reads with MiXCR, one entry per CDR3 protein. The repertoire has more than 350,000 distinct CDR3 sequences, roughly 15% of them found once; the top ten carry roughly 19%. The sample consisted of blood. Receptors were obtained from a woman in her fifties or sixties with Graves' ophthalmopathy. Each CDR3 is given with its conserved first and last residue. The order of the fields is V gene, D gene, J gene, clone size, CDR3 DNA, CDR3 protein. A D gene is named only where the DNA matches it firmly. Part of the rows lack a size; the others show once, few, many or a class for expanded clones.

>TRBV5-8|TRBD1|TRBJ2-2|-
TGTGCCAGCAGCGCCTCCCCGGGACAGACCACCGGGGAGCTGTTTTTT
CASSASPGQTTGELFF
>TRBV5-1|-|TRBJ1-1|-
TGCGCCAGCAGCTTGGGCCCTAGGGTGAACACTGAAGCTTTCTTT
CASSLGPRVNTEAFF
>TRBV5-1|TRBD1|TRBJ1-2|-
TGCGCCAGCAGCGGGACAGGGCATGGCTACACCTTC
CASSGTGHGYTF
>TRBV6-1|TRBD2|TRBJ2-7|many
TGTGCCAGCAGAGGACTAGCGGGAGCTTACGAGCAGTACTTC
CASRGLAGAYEQYF
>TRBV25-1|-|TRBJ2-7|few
TGTGCCAGCAGTGGAGGGAAGTACGAGCAGCACTTC
CASSGGKYEQHF
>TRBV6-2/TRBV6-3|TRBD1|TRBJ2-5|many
TGTGCCAGCAGTTATGGACAGGGGGATAGGGAGACCCAGTACTTC
CASSYGQGDRETQYF
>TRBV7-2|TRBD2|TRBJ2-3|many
TGTGCCAGCAGCTGGGGGGGGTCTGAAGATACGCAGTATTTT
CASSWGGSEDTQYF
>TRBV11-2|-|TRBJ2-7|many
TGTGCCAGCAGCCCGGATTTGACCAGAAACTACGAGCAGTACTTC
CASSPDLTRNYEQYF
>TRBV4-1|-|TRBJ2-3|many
TGCGCCAGCAGCCCACTAGAGAGGGGCACAGATACGCAGTATTTT
CASSPLERGTDTQYF
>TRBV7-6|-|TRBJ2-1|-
TGTGCCAGCAGCACCCAGTGGCGGGGACCCTACAATGAGCAGTTCTTC
CASSTQWRGPYNEQFF
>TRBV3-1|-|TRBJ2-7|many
TGTGCCAGCAGCCCGGGCGGGACACCCGAGCAGTACTTC
CASSPGGTPEQYF
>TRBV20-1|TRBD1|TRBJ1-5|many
TGCAGTGCTGTCGGACAGGGAGGAGGTCAGCCCCAGCATTTT
CSAVGQGGGQPQHF
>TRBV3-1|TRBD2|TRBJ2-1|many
TGTGCCAGCAGCCAAGGAACCGGGACTATCTACAATGAGCAGTTCTTC
CASSQGTGTIYNEQFF
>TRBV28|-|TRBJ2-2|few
TGTGCCAGCAGTAAAACAGGGTTGATGGACACCGGGGAGCTGTTTTTT
CASSKTGLMDTGELFF
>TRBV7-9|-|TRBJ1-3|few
TGTGCCAGCACCTCAGGGGCAGGGCCTGGAAACACCATATATTTT
CASTSGAGPGNTIYF
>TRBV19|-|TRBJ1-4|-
TGTGCCAGTAGTCCGTCCGCCGGGGCAACTAATGAAAAACTGTTTTTT
CASSPSAGATNEKLFF
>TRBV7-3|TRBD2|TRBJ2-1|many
TGTGCCAGCAGCGCGACTAGCGGGAACTACAATGAGCAGTTCTTC
CASSATSGNYNEQFF
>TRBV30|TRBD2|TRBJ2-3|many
TGTGCCTGGACCGGGACTAGCGGGAATACAGATACGCAGTATTTT
CAWTGTSGNTDTQYF
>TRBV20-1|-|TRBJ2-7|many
TGCAGTGTTAAGGGTCGCCAGGGGAGTTACGAGCAGTACTTC
CSVKGRQGSYEQYF
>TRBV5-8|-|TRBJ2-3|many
TGTGCCAGCAGCTCGGCCTTACTTCCCACAGATACGCAGTATTTT
CASSSALLPTDTQYF
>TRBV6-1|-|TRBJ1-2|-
TGTGCCAGCAGTGAATACGGAGCTAACTATGGCTACACCTTC
CASSEYGANYGYTF
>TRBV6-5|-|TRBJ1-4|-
TGTGCCAGCAGTTACTTGGCAGCAACTAATGAAAAACTGTTTTTT
CASSYLAATNEKLFF
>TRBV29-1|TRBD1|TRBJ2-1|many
TGCAGCGTTTTCGTTACGGGACAGGGAAGGGGCAATGAGCAGTTCTTC
CSVFVTGQGRGNEQFF
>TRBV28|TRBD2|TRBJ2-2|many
TGTGCCAGCAAGGTTCTAGCGGGAGAGGGGGCCGGGGAGCTGTTTTTT
CASKVLAGEGAGELFF
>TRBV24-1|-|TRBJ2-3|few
TGTGCCACCCCCAAACGGGAGGATACGCAGTATTTT
CATPKREDTQYF
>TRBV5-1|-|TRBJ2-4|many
TGCGCCAGCAGCTTGGGGGCGAAGGTAGCCAAAAACATTCAGTACTTC
CASSLGAKVAKNIQYF
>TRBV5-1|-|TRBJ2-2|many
TGCGCCAGCAGCCCCGTCGTAACCGGGAGCACCGGGGAGCTGTTTTTT
CASSPVVTGSTGELFF
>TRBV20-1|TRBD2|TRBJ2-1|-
TGCAGTGCTAGACCTAGCGGGAGGGCCAGTTATGAGCAGTTCTTC
CSARPSGRASYEQFF
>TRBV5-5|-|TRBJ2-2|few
TGTGCCAGCAGCCCGACACAGGGCACCGGGGAGCTGTTTTTT
CASSPTQGTGELFF
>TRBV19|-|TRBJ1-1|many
TGTGCCAGTACCGCAGGGCCTCGAACTGAAGCTTTCTTT
CASTAGPRTEAFF
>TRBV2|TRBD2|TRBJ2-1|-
TGTGCCAGCAGTGCGATGGGGGGGGGTTCCTACAATGAGCAGTTCTTC
CASSAMGGGSYNEQFF
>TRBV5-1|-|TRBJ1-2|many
TGCGCCAGCAGTATTGGGGCCAACATCGATGGCTACACCTTC
CASSIGANIDGYTF
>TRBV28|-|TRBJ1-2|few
TGTGCCAGCAGTTTAAGGGGCCGTATCCGTGGCTACACCTTC
CASSLRGRIRGYTF
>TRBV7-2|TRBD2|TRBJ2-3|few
TGTGCCAGCAGCCCGCTCCAGCGGGGAGGACAAGATACGCAGTATTTT
CASSPLQRGGQDTQYF
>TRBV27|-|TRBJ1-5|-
TGTGCCAGCACCTCCAGAGAGGGGAGTCAGCCCCAGCATTTT
CASTSREGSQPQHF
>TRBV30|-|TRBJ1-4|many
TGTGCCTGGAGTGCGTCCGAAAAACTGTTTTTT
CAWSASEKLFF